The TCR beta chain under discussion was sequenced for a study of T cells in localized non-small cell lung cancer. Note on this clone: What it binds is not known.

Sequenced by immunoSEQ multiplex PCR; TCRdb stores in-frame clones only, minus some. Of approximately 61,000 clones in the sample, 86% are singletons; the top ten hold 5.2%. CDR1 and CDR2 from the germline V gene are MNHNS and SASEGT. V dropped 6 bases and J dropped 1 base, with 6 bases sitting between them. CDR3 length equals 12 residues. Study-level findings and limits: Uninvolved adjacent lung showed higher T cell clonality than tumor. Multi-region tumor sequencing was not done, so intratumor heterogeneity could not be excluded.

This sample comprised peripheral blood, obtained before any cancer treatment. The TCR sequence derives from a woman aged 35-70 years with stage I lung adenocarcinoma. The chain carries TRBV6-1 and TRBJ2-5; unclear D gene. The DNA for the CDR3 is TGTGCCAGCAGCATAACCCAAGAGACCCAGTACTTC. Encoded protein: CASSITQETQYF.